This T cell receptor (beta chain) was recovered during a study of OX40 agonist ivuxolimab in advanced cancers. Study overall: Intravenous ivuxolimab was administered to patients every 2 weeks at 0.01 to 10 mg/kg.

Libraries were prepared by immunoSEQ multiplex PCR; TCRdb keeps only in-frame clonotypes and omits some of them. This table holds about 79,000 clones, roughly 84% found once. Only one count was recorded for this clone. After removal of 7 bases from V and 3 bases from J, the junction contained 7 bases not matched to a gene. Germline CDR1 is MNHNY and CDR2 is SVGAGI (reference sequence). CDR3 size: 15 residues. The source was CD4+ or CD8+ T cells sorted from blood, collected in a trial of the OX40 agonist ivuxolimab. This TCR came from an adult with an advanced solid tumor such as melanoma, head and neck, liver or kidney cancer. V and J are TRBV6-6 and TRBJ1-2, with 11 nucleotides matching TRBD1. CDR3 sequence (DNA): TGTGCCAGCAACCCGGACAGGGGGCGCGACTATGGCTACACCTTC. Residues: CASNPDRGRDYGYTF.